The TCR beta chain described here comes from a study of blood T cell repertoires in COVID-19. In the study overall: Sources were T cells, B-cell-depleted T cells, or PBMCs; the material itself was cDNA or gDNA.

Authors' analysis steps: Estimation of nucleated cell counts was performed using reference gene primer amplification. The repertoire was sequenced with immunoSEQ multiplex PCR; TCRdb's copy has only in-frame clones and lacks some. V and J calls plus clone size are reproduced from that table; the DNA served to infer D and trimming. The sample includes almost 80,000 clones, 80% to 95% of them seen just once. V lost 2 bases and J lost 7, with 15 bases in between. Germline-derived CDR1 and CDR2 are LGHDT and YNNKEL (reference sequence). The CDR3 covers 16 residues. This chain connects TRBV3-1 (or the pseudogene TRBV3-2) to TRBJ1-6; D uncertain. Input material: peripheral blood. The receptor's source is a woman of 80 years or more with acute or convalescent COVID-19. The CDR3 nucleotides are TGTGCCAGCAGCCAACGTCGAGGAAACTACAATTCACCCCTCCACTTT. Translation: CASSQRRGNYNSPLHF.